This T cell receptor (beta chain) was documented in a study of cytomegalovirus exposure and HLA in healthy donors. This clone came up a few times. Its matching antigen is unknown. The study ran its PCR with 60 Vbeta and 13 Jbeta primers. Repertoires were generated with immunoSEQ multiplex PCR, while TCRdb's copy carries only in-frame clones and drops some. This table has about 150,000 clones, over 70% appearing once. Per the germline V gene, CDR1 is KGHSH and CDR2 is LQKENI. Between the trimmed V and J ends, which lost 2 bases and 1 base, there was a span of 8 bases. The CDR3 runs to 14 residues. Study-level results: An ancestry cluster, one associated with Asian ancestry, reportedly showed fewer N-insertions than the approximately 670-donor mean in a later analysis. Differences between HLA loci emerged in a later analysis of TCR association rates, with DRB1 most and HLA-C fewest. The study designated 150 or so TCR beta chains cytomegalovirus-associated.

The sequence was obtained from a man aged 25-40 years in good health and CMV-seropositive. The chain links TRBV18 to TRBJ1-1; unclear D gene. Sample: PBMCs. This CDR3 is CASSPGLRNTEAFF. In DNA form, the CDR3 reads TGTGCCAGCTCACCAGGGCTGAGGAACACTGAAGCTTTCTTT.